This TCR beta chain appears in the sequencing data of a study of cytomegalovirus exposure and HLA in healthy donors. Study-wide points: A missense DCLRE1C variant was associated with V- and J-gene trimming of TCR beta chains in a later analysis, and an independent cohort replicated the association. It was only CMV serostatus that was available as immune exposure information. Reports credit the classifier with highly specific, highly sensitive diagnosis of cytomegalovirus status.

V lost 5 bases, J lost 6 bases, and 12 bases lay in between. Germline V lookup: CDR1 SGHRS, CDR2 YFSETQ. The CDR3 loop spans 13 amino acids. A word on this clone: Its specificity is not known.

The PCR was carried out with 60 Vbeta primers and 13 Jbeta primers. As processed by the authors: An analysis performed later counted around 86 million unique TCR beta chains (approximately 10 million of them shared). Using immunoSEQ multiplex PCR, the repertoire was profiled, and TCRdb retains in-frame clones only, with some absent. V, J and clone size were drawn from that table, and D and trimming were deduced from the DNA. Here the sample spans more than 95,000 clones, around 82% being singletons. Sequenced material: PBMCs. V gene TRBV5-1 combines with J gene TRBJ2-1; TRBD1 might be the D (5 bases). The sequence came from a man aged 35 to 55 in good health and CMV-seronegative. The CDR3 nucleotides are TGCGCCAGCAGACCGACAGAGTCCAATGAGCAGTTCTTC. Encoded protein: CASRPTESNEQFF.